These 2 T cell receptor beta chains came from one sample sequenced in a study of T cell responses to AZD1222 COVID-19 vaccine. Generated by immunoSEQ multiplex PCR, the TCRdb table keeps only in-frame clones and is missing some. The table includes 90,000 to 150,000 clones, roughly nine tenths detected once. Here the sequenced sample was peripheral blood, taken on day 0 of AZD1222 vaccination. The receptors here all came from an adult in good health.

The CDR3 spells CASTGGTEKLFF. The CDR3 nucleotides read TGTGCCAGCACGGGGGGCACTGAAAAACTGTTTTTT. V is TRBV3-1 (or the pseudogene TRBV3-2) and J is TRBJ1-4, with a weak D call TRBD1 (6 bases). Germline-derived CDR1 and CDR2 are LGHDT and YNNKEL (reference sequence). CDR3 size: 12 residues. V lost 7 bases, J lost 7 bases, and 10 bases lay in between.

The rearrangement joins TRBV28 to TRBJ1-6; D is ambiguous. The germline V and J ends were trimmed by 4 bases and 5 bases, with 12 bases remaining between them. CDR1 is MDHEN and CDR2 is SYDVKM in the germline V gene. The CDR3 sequence is 15 residues long. CDR3 DNA sequence: TGTGCCAGCAGTTCCCCTGGCTTTAATAATTCACCCCTCCACTTT. Translating gives CASSSPGFNNSPLHF.